Listed here are 15 T cell receptor beta chains from one sample, sequenced in a study of molecular identifiers for immune sequencing clone quantification. TCRdb passed the PCR reads through MiXCR, listing each CDR3 protein once. The table lists some 320,000 distinct CDR3 sequences, around a fifth of them singletons. Sequencing was performed on naive CD8+ T cells from blood, with Jurkat cell RNA spiked in. Subset meaning: FACS-sorted CD8+CD4-CCR7+CD45RA+ naive T cells. All receptors come from a human donor in good health. Some libraries in this study had Jurkat cell RNA spiked in.

In this sample, this clonotype turned up many times. The gene calls are TRBV7-2 and TRBJ2-3; tentatively, D is TRBD2 (6 bases). CDR3 length: 18 amino acids. From germline, CDR1 is SGHTA and CDR2 FQGNSA. V gave up 5 bases and J gave up 0 bases, with 21 bases separating them. CDR3 loop: CASSLPLMGGKSTDTQYF. CDR3 sequence (DNA): TGTGCCAGCAGCCTCCCCCTGATGGGCGGGAAAAGCACAGATACGCAGTATTTT.

This clonotype was detected only a few times. The CDR3 protein is CASSLSLFPEKLFF. The CDR3 DNA sequence: TGTGCCAGCAGCTTATCGCTGTTTCCTGAAAAACTGTTTTTT. This chain connects TRBV7-9 to TRBJ1-4; D is ambiguous. The germline CDR1 and CDR2 sequences are SEHNR and FQNEAQ (reference sequence). The V gene lost 2 bases and the J gene lost 7 bases, with 11 bases spanning the gap. The CDR3 is 14 residues long. Using reference TRBV7-9 and TRBJ1-4 for the parts outside the CDR3, the full variable domain is DTGVSQNPRHKITKRGQNVTFRCDPISEHNRLYWYRQTLGQGPEFLTYFQNEAQLEKSRLLSDRFSAERPKGSFSTLEIQRTEQGDSAMYLCASSLSLFPEKLFFGSGTQLSVL.

V is TRBV4-1 and J is TRBJ2-5, with 10 bases aligning to TRBD2. J was trimmed by 0 bases and V by 2 bases; bases with no gene match: 0. CDR3 length: 15 amino acids. Germline assignment: CDR1 MGHRA and CDR2 YSYEKL. CDR3 loop: CASSQLAGDQETQYF. CDR3 bases: TGCGCCAGCAGCCAACTAGCGGGAGACCAAGAGACCCAGTACTTC.

There are many counts of this clonotype. The chain is built from TRBV6-2 or TRBV6-3 and TRBJ1-1; D ambiguous. Germline V gene data show CDR1 as MNHEY and CDR2 as SVGEGT. The CDR3 totals 14 residues. With 1 base removed from V and 0 bases from J, the gap between germline ends came to 6 bases. CDR3 nucleotides: TGTGCCAGCAGTTACTGGGCAGTGAACACTGAAGCTTTCTTT. As protein: CASSYWAVNTEAFF.

The rearrangement links TRBV2 to TRBJ2-5, with D uncertain. The CDR3 is 12 amino acids. V was pared by 4 bases and J by 3 bases, with 6 bases between. Germline CDR1 reads SNHLY; CDR2 reads FYNNEI. CDR3 in amino acids: CASSGLKETQYF. CDR3 bases: TGTGCCAGCAGTGGGCTTAAAGAGACCCAGTACTTC.

Many counts were recorded for this clonotype. The chain is built from TRBV7-6 and TRBJ2-3; perhaps TRBD2 as D (7 bases). V was cut by 3 bases and J by 1 base, with 23 bases left in between. The CDR3 sequence is 19 residues long. Germline assignment: CDR1 SGHVS and CDR2 FNYEAQ. CDR3: CASSLGPRLGGRRTDTQYF. CDR3 bases: TGTGCCAGCAGCTTGGGCCCTCGTTTGGGGGGGCGCCGCACAGATACGCAGTATTTT.

This clonotype was seen repeatedly, ten times or more. The V and J genes are TRBV4-1 and TRBJ2-3; 8 bases map to TRBD2. From germline, CDR1 is MGHRA and CDR2 YSYEKL. This CDR3 has 16 residues. J lost 2 bases, V lost 0 bases, and 4 bases had no gene match. CDR3 region: CASSQDPSGFTDTQYF. The DNA for the CDR3 is TGCGCCAGCAGCCAAGATCCTAGCGGGTTCACAGATACGCAGTATTTT.

This clonotype came up many times. V usage is TRBV20-1 and J usage is TRBJ1-1, with D uncertain. This CDR3 region has 13 residues. Germline CDR1 reads DFQATT; CDR2 reads SNEGSKA (reference sequence). Trimming took off 2 bases at V and 2 bases at J, with 9 bases between the two ends. The CDR3 sequence is CSARIRGNTEAFF. The DNA for the CDR3 is TGCAGTGCTAGAATTAGAGGCAACACTGAAGCTTTCTTT.

In its sample, this clonotype was seen many times. This chain joins TRBV6-5 and TRBJ2-7, with D perhaps TRBD2 (6 bases). The CDR3 totals 15 residues. Germline CDR1 MNHEY, CDR2 SVGAGI. The V and J ends lost 5 bases and 2 bases respectively, with 16 bases between them. This CDR3 is CASSPSVGGTYEQYF. CDR3 DNA: TGTGCCAGCAGTCCTTCCGTGGGGGGAACCTACGAGCAGTACTTC.

At least ten counts were recorded for this clonotype. V usage is TRBV4-1 and J usage is TRBJ1-5; D ambiguous. With 2 bases removed from V and 3 bases from J, the gap between germline ends came to 20 bases. The V gene's germline CDR1 is MGHRA and CDR2 YSYEKL. The CDR3 covers 18 residues. CDR3 coding DNA: TGCGCCAGCAGCCAATCGCTGGGTCGGACGCTATTCAATCAGCCCCAGCATTTT. It yields the protein CASSQSLGRTLFNQPQHF.

About this clonotype: Given a much more abundant clone one base away, this may be a read error. This sequence joins TRBV25-1 and TRBJ2-5; TRBD2 agrees at 7 bases. CDR3 length: 15 residues. Germline loops: CDR1 MGHDK, CDR2 SYGVNS. CDR3 nucleotide sequence: TGTGCCAGCAGTGAATCCGGGGGGTACCAAGAGGCCCAGTACTTC. This encodes CASSESGGYQEAQYF.

This clonotype turned up a few times. The V gene is TRBV19, the J gene TRBJ2-3; weak D call: TRBD1 (5 bases). Germline CDR1 and CDR2: LNHDA and SQIVND (reference sequence). CDR3 length equals 14 residues. V lost 4 bases and J 4 bases, leaving 12 bases between the germline ends. In nucleotides, the CDR3 is TGTGCCAGTAGTAGGCAGGGTCAGGCAGATACGCAGTATTTT. It encodes CASSRQGQADTQYF. Together with reference TRBV19 and TRBJ2-3, the CDR3 gives the full variable domain: DGGITQSPKYLFRKEGQNVTLSCEQNLNHDAMYWYRQDPGQGLRLIYYSQIVNDFQKGDIAEGYSVSREKKESFPLTVTSAQKNPTAFYLCASSRQGQADTQYFGPGTRLTVL.

Many counts were recorded for this clonotype. The gene calls are TRBV29-1 and TRBJ2-6, with D maybe TRBD1 (5 bases). Trimming left V 5 bases short and J 4 bases short, with 12 bases between. The CDR3 has 14 amino acids. Looked up from germline, CDR1 is SQVTM and CDR2 is ANQGSEA. The CDR3 protein is CSVYGAPGANVLTF. The CDR3 DNA reads as TGCAGCGTTTATGGGGCCCCCGGGGCCAACGTCCTGACTTTC.

There are a few counts of this clonotype. The rearrangement joins TRBV6-5 to TRBJ1-5; a possible D gene is TRBD1 (6 bases). V was trimmed by 8 bases and J by 6 bases, leaving 14 bases between them. From germline, CDR1 is MNHEY and CDR2 SVGAGI. The CDR3 spans 13 residues. CDR3 DNA sequence: TGTGCCAGCGGGGTCGGGGGGCTTCAGCCCCAGCATTTT. Its translation: CASGVGGLQPQHF.

This clonotype has only one observation. This may arise from a read error, as a much more abundant clone is one base away. The CDR3 DNA reads as TGCACCAGCAGCCAAGAAGATCAGGGGGCTGTCGAGCAGTACTTC. Its translation: CTSSQEDQGAVEQYF. The chain joins TRBV4-1 to TRBJ2-7; TRBD1 aligns across 8 bases. Germline CDR1 MGHRA, CDR2 YSYEKL. This CDR3 region has 15 residues.